This TCR beta chain was obtained from a study of cytomegalovirus exposure and HLA in healthy donors. PCR was performed using 60 Vbeta and 13 Jbeta primers. Method: immunoSEQ multiplex PCR; TCRdb's copy keeps in-frame clones and lacks some. The profile shows over 80,000 clones, approximately 80% of them singletons. CDR1 is MDHEN, CDR2 SYDVKM, per germline. The V segment lost 4 bases and the J segment 5 bases; nucleotides outside the gene matches: 10. The CDR3 has 16 amino acids. The sample consisted of PBMCs. The chain has TRBV28 and TRBJ2-7, with 11 bases lining up with TRBD2. This TCR came from a man aged 45-65 years in good health and CMV-seronegative. CDR3: CASSWSPSGRSHEQYF. CDR3 nucleotides: TGTGCCAGCAGTTGGTCCCCTAGCGGGAGGTCCCACGAGCAGTACTTC.